Presented here are 23 T cell receptor beta chains from one specimen sequenced in a study of T cells in Graves' hyperthyroidism and ophthalmopathy. Authors of the study amplified TCR beta CDR3 regions from RNA transcripts. HTBI primers were employed in a first-round RT-PCR of the TCR CDR3. TCRdb reanalysed the multiplex PCR reads using MiXCR and keeps one entry per CDR3 protein. The sample lists around 720,000 distinct CDR3 sequences; roughly a third were seen once. Sequenced sample: blood. The receptors shown here come from a middle-aged woman with Graves' hyperthyroidism.

The sample holds a few counts of this clonotype. This chain joins TRBV2 and TRBJ2-3; D is unclear. With 6 bases removed from V and 1 base from J, the gap between germline ends came to 11 bases. The CDR3 contains 14 residues. Germline loops: CDR1 SNHLY, CDR2 FYNNEI. CDR3 loop: CASRLTVGTDTQYF. CDR3 in DNA: TGTGCCAGCAGACTCACGGTGGGCACAGATACGCAGTATTTT. The full variable domain, rest sourced from reference TRBV2 and TRBJ2-3, is EPEVTQTPSHQVTQMGQEVILRCVPISNHLYFYWYRQILGQKVEFLVSFYNNEISEKSEIFDDQFSVERPDGSNFTLKIRSTKLEDSAMYFCASRLTVGTDTQYFGPGTRLTVL.

In this sample, this clonotype turned up many times. The chain recombines TRBV5-1 with TRBJ1-2; D is possibly TRBD1 (5 bases). V was clipped by 0 bases and J by 7 bases, with 16 bases between them. Looked up from germline, CDR1 is SGHRS and CDR2 is YFSETQ. This CDR3 region has 15 residues. The CDR3 reads CASSLAVGGSVGYTF. The CDR3 nucleotides are TGCGCCAGCAGCTTGGCGGTTGGGGGGTCGGTTGGCTACACCTTC.

This clonotype was seen many times. The chain is built from TRBV29-1 and TRBJ2-5, with 7 bases identical to TRBD1. Germline V gene data show CDR1 as SQVTM and CDR2 as ANQGSEA. J lost 5 bases, V lost 7 bases, and 7 bases had no gene match. The CDR3 runs 12 residues. This chain's CDR3 is CSGRQGRETQYF. DNA of the CDR3: TGCAGCGGACGACAGGGCAGGGAGACCCAGTACTTC.

V is TRBV4-3 and J is TRBJ1-2; the match to TRBD1 covers 7 bases. The CDR3 covers 14 residues. Trimming removed 4 bases from V and 6 bases from J; junction bases left unmatched: 8. The germline V gene has CDR1 LGHNA and CDR2 YSLEER. The CDR3 spells CASSPHRQGDGYTF. The CDR3 region has the DNA TGCGCCAGCAGCCCTCACCGACAGGGAGATGGCTACACCTTC.

This clonotype was seen a handful of times. V and J are TRBV5-1 and TRBJ1-1; TRBD1 agrees at 9 bases. Germline V gene lookup returns CDR1 SGHRS and CDR2 YFSETQ. V gave up 5 bases and J gave up 5 bases; unmatched junction bases: 7. The CDR3 is 14 amino acids. CDR3 amino acids: CASRWGQGETEAFF. The CDR3 nucleotides are TGCGCCAGCAGATGGGGACAGGGAGAGACTGAAGCTTTCTTT.

The sample holds a few counts of this clonotype. The rearrangement uses TRBV5-1 and TRBJ2-5; 10 nucleotides match TRBD2. V lost 2 bases to trimming and J lost 1 base; unmatched junction nucleotides: 2. This CDR3 has 15 amino acids. The germline V gene has CDR1 SGHRS and CDR2 YFSETQ. This CDR3 reads CASSLTSGAQETQYF. DNA of the CDR3: TGCGCCAGCAGCTTAACTAGCGGGGCCCAAGAGACCCAGTACTTC. The full variable domain, completed using reference TRBV5-1 and TRBJ2-5, is KAGVTQTPRYLIKTRGQQVTLSCSPISGHRSVSWYQQTPGQGLQFLFEYFSETQRNKGNFPGRFSGRQFSNSRSEMNVSTLELGDSALYLCASSLTSGAQETQYFGPGTRLLVL.

This clonotype was recorded a few times. The chain recombines TRBV5-1 with TRBJ1-5; D unresolved. Germline CDR1 reads SGHRS; CDR2 reads YFSETQ. The CDR3 spans 16 residues. Trimming took off 4 bases at V and 4 bases at J, with 18 bases between the two ends. CDR3 amino acids: CASSQGPPGQNQPQHF. CDR3 in DNA: TGCGCCAGCAGCCAAGGACCACCGGGCCAAAATCAGCCCCAGCATTTT.

This clonotype appeared many times. V gene TRBV20-1 combines with J gene TRBJ1-6, with D tentatively TRBD1 (6 bases). V shed 6 bases and J shed 10 bases, with 16 bases lying between them. CDR1 DFQATT and CDR2 SNEGSKA come from the germline V gene (reference sequence). This CDR3 spans 13 amino acids. CDR3 protein: CSARGDIGSPLHF. In DNA form, the CDR3 reads TGCAGTGCAAGGGGGGACATTGGATCACCCCTCCACTTT.

Of note for this clonotype: A much larger clonotype is one base distant, so this may be a read error. This chain links TRBV9 with TRBJ1-2; possibly TRBD1 for D (6 bases). Germline-derived CDR1 and CDR2 are SGDLS and YYNGEE. V gave up 7 bases and J gave up 0 bases, with 25 bases separating them. The CDR3 has 18 amino acids. The CDR3 sequence is CASGATTRRDTANYGYTF. The CDR3 coding sequence is TGTGCCAGCGGCGCAACTACGAGACGGGACACCGCTAACTATGGCTACACCTTC.

Many counts were recorded for this clonotype. The V and J genes are TRBV13 and TRBJ1-2, with D uncertain. V was shortened by 0 bases and J by 6 bases, with 11 bases between the two germline ends. The V gene's germline CDR1 is PRHDT and CDR2 FYEKMQ (reference sequence). The CDR3 extends over 14 amino acids. The CDR3 reads CASSLGRPSDGYTF. The CDR3 DNA is TGTGCCAGCAGCTTAGGCCGTCCGTCGGATGGCTACACCTTC.

This clonotype was seen a few times. A much bigger clone sits one base away, suggesting this may be a read error. V gene TRBV20-1 combines with J gene TRBJ2-7, with 8 bases fitting TRBD1. Trimming took 5 bases from V and 6 from J; bases not matched to a gene: 12. The CDR3 is 14 amino acids. Germline loops: CDR1 DFQATT, CDR2 SNEGSKA (reference sequence). For the CDR3, the DNA is TGCAGTGCTGCCAGGCCGGGACAGGCCTCCGAGCAGTACTTC. Protein product: CSAARPGQASEQYF.

This clonotype occurred many times. The CDR3 loop is CATGPPHDQETQYF. In DNA, the CDR3 is TGTGCCACGGGACCACCACACGATCAAGAGACCCAGTACTTC. The V and J genes are TRBV24-1 and TRBJ2-5; the D call may be TRBD1 or TRBD2 (5 bases each). The CDR3 covers 14 residues. Germline V gene lookup returns CDR1 KGHDR and CDR2 SFDVKD. The V end lost 10 bases, the J end lost 2 bases, and 16 bases lay between the germline ends.

This chain joins TRBV28 and TRBJ1-2, with D unclear. Deletions cut 1 base from V and 8 bases from J, with 14 bases between. The CDR3 has 14 residues. CDR1 MDHEN and CDR2 SYDVKM come from the germline V gene. The chain's CDR3 is CASSLSTLRRGYTF. CDR3 nucleotides: TGTGCCAGCAGTTTATCGACATTACGTCGGGGCTACACCTTC.

On this clonotype: Possible read error: a much larger clone is one base away. V is TRBV7-9 and J is TRBJ1-5; D uncertain. The CDR3 has 16 residues. V was cut by 0 bases and J by 4 bases, with 13 bases left in between. Per the germline V gene, CDR1 is SEHNR and CDR2 is FQNEAQ (reference sequence). Here the CDR3 reads CASSLAGPNRNQPQHF. CDR3 bases: TGTGCCAGCAGCTTAGCCGGACCGAACAGAAATCAGCCCCAGCATTTT.

This clonotype was seen at least ten times. The genes are TRBV19 and TRBJ2-7; 10 bases line up with TRBD2. Germline CDR1 LNHDA, CDR2 SQIVND (reference sequence). This CDR3 spans 14 amino acids. The J segment lost 5 bases and the V segment lost 4 bases, leaving 5 bases of the junction unmatched. The CDR3 DNA reads TGTGCCAGTAGTAAGGAAGCGGGAGGGGACGAGCAGTACTTC. Its protein is CASSKEAGGDEQYF.

This clonotype was recorded at least ten times. CDR3 sequence reads: CASTFGGAAAFF. CDR3 bases: TGTGCCAGCACCTTTGGGGGGGCGGCCGCTTTCTTT. The rearrangement joins TRBV5-5 to TRBJ1-1, with D tentatively TRBD1 (6 bases). Germline assignment: CDR1 SGHKS and CDR2 YYEKEE (reference sequence). The germline V and J ends were trimmed by 6 bases and 11 bases, with 17 bases remaining between them. The CDR3 contains 12 residues. The full variable domain, completed using reference TRBV5-5 and TRBJ1-1, is DAGVTQSPTHLIKTRGQQVTLRCSPISGHKSVSWYQQVLGQGPQFIFQYYEKEERGRGNFPDRFSARQFPNYSSELNVNALLLGDSALYLCASTFGGAAAFFGQGTRLTVV.

This chain uses TRBV7-2 with TRBJ2-5; TRBD1 might be the D (6 bases). Between the trimmed V and J ends, which lost 5 bases and 4 bases, there was a span of 23 bases. The CDR3 loop spans 17 amino acids. CDR1 is SGHTA, CDR2 FQGNSA, per germline. The CDR3 protein is CASSPQDRSGAGETQYF. CDR3 nucleotide sequence: TGTGCCAGCAGCCCTCAAGACAGGTCCGGGGCGGGAGAGACCCAGTACTTC.

The chain carries TRBV5-4 and TRBJ1-3; D is ambiguous. There are 13 residues in the CDR3. In germline, CDR1 is SGHNT, CDR2 YYREEE (reference sequence). Trimming pared 4 bases from V and 4 bases from J, leaving 9 bases between. DNA of the CDR3: TGTGCCAGCAGCGAAATACTAGGAAACACCATATATTTT. It encodes CASSEILGNTIYF.

Notes on this clonotype: This could be a read error, since a much larger clone is one nucleotide away. V gene TRBV9 combines with J gene TRBJ2-5; 10 positions match TRBD2. Losses at the gene ends were 4 bases for V and 7 bases for J; bases not matched to a gene: 16. The CDR3 totals 17 residues. The germline CDR1 and CDR2 sequences are SGDLS and YYNGEE. This CDR3 is CASSPRERGGLGGTQYF. CDR3 nucleotide sequence: TGTGCCAGCAGCCCCCGTGAGCGGGGGGGCCTGGGTGGGACCCAGTACTTC.

This clonotype turned up a few times. The chain employs TRBV7-2 and TRBJ2-4; TRBD2 might be the D (6 bases). With 2 bases removed from V and 6 bases from J, the gap between germline ends came to 14 bases. The germline V gene has CDR1 SGHTA and CDR2 FQGNSA. This CDR3 contains 15 residues. The CDR3 DNA sequence: TGTGCCAGCAGCTTACAGGGACTCGGCGGAAACATTCAGTACTTC. Encoded protein: CASSLQGLGGNIQYF.

In this sample, this clonotype turned up many times. The rearrangement joins TRBV3-1 to TRBJ1-1; possible D gene TRBD1, 5 bases. Germline V gene lookup returns CDR1 LGHDT and CDR2 YNNKEL (reference sequence). The CDR3 is 14 residues long. V shed 4 bases and J shed 0 bases, with 9 bases lying between them. CDR3 sequence reads: CASSRGGMNTEAFF. The CDR3 DNA reads as TGTGCCAGCAGCCGTGGGGGAATGAACACTGAAGCTTTCTTT.

This rearrangement joins TRBV7-2 to TRBJ1-1; possibly TRBD1 for D (5 bases). Looked up from germline, CDR1 is SGHTA and CDR2 is FQGNSA. There are 19 residues in the CDR3. Trimming removed 1 base at V and 4 bases at J, with 25 bases between. CDR3 loop: CASSLGTYSRGVIGTEAFF. The DNA for the CDR3 is TGTGCCAGCAGCTTAGGGACTTATAGTCGAGGGGTGATCGGCACTGAAGCTTTCTTT.

The J gene is TRBJ2-7, the V gene TRBV29-1; D call uncertain. Germline V gene lookup returns CDR1 SQVTM and CDR2 ANQGSEA. The CDR3 has 13 residues. V was shortened by 3 bases and J by 4 bases, with 13 bases between the two germline ends. The CDR3 nucleotides read TGCAGCGTTGACGACGGTAGAGATTACGAGCAGTACTTC. Translation: CSVDDGRDYEQYF.